This TCR beta chain was documented in a study of blood T cell repertoires in COVID-19. Study background: Sites across the United States, Italy and Spain contributed samples from acute and convalescent COVID-19. Sources were T cells, B-cell-depleted T cells, or PBMCs; the material itself was cDNA or gDNA.

Germline V gene lookup returns CDR1 LNHNV and CDR2 YYDKDF (reference sequence). The CDR3 length is 15 residues. Trimming cost V 0 bases and J 5 bases; bases outside gene matches: 4. In the source study's methods: Amplification with reference gene primers provided the estimates of nucleated cell counts. Profiling relied on immunoSEQ multiplex PCR, and the TCRdb table lists in-frame clones only, not all of them. The V and J calls and clone size were taken over from that table, and D and trimming were inferred from the DNA. This table has around 30,000 clones, roughly 80% appearing once. V usage is TRBV15 and J usage is TRBJ2-7; 10 positions match TRBD1. Source material: peripheral blood. The source of this sequence is a woman between 65 and 79 years old with active or convalescent COVID-19. The CDR3 region is CATSRDSGQGNEQYF. The DNA for the CDR3 is TGTGCCACCAGCAGAGATTCGGGACAGGGGAACGAGCAGTACTTC.